Following are 26 T cell receptor beta chains from one sample sequenced in a study of blood T cell repertoires in COVID-19. Generated by immunoSEQ multiplex PCR, the TCRdb table keeps only in-frame clones and is missing some. The sample shows about 82,000 clones, around 88% of them seen only once. Sequenced: peripheral blood. All receptors derive from an older woman with acute or convalescent COVID-19.

The chain employs TRBV9 and TRBJ2-1; weak D call: TRBD2 (6 bases). Deletions cut 3 bases from V and 0 bases from J, with 16 bases between. The length of the CDR3 is 17 residues. Germline V gene lookup returns CDR1 SGDLS and CDR2 YYNGEE. The CDR3 loop reads CASSARDSRNSYNEQFF. CDR3 DNA: TGTGCCAGCAGCGCGCGGGACTCACGCAACTCCTACAATGAGCAGTTCTTC. The full variable domain, completed using reference TRBV9 and TRBJ2-1, is DSGVTQTPKHLITATGQRVTLRCSPRSGDLSVYWYQQSLDQGLQFLIQYYNGEERAKGNILERFSAQQFPDLHSELNLSSLELGDSALYFCASSARDSRNSYNEQFFGPGTRLTVL.

The rearrangement links TRBV9 to TRBJ2-3, with D possibly TRBD2 on 7 matching bases. Germline V lookup: CDR1 SGDLS, CDR2 YYNGEE. Trimming pared 0 bases from V and 0 bases from J, leaving 14 bases between. The CDR3 consists of 17 residues. The CDR3 bases are TGTGCCAGCAGCGTAGCTGCGGGGGCCGCTAGCACAGATACGCAGTATTTT. Encoded protein: CASSVAAGAASTDTQYF.

The chain couples TRBV7-9 to TRBJ2-7, with D maybe TRBD2 (6 bases). Trimming shortened V by 5 bases and J by 3 bases, and 14 bases separated the two germline ends. The germline V gene encodes CDR1 SEHNR and CDR2 FQNEAQ (reference sequence). The CDR3 consists of 14 residues. CDR3 in amino acids: CASSPTGTYYEQYF. CDR3 DNA: TGTGCCAGCAGCCCGACCGGGACTTACTACGAGCAGTACTTC.

The chain links TRBV4-3 to TRBJ1-2, with D possibly being TRBD1 (6 bases). This CDR3 has 15 residues. The V end was cut by 2 bases, the J end by 1 base, with 11 bases between. Germline V gives CDR1 LGHNA, CDR2 YSLEER. The CDR3 DNA sequence: TGCGCCAGCAGCCAAAATACAGGGCTTAACTATGGCTACACCTTC. This gives the protein CASSQNTGLNYGYTF.

The chain recombines TRBV10-1 with TRBJ1-2; 7 nucleotides line up with TRBD1. Germline loops: CDR1 WNHNN, CDR2 SYGVQD (reference sequence). V trimming: 3 bases; J trimming: 1 base; junction bases outside the gene matches: 2. The CDR3 runs 14 residues. CDR3 amino acids: CASSEDRDNYGYTF. The CDR3 nucleotides are TGCGCCAGCAGTGAAGACAGGGATAACTATGGCTACACCTTC.

The table lists this clone with a few counts. The sample carries other DNA sequences with the same CDR3. V and J are TRBV5-4 and TRBJ1-1, with D possibly matching TRBD1 (5 bases). The germline gives CDR1 SGHNT, CDR2 YYREEE (reference sequence). The V end lost 2 bases, the J end lost 0 bases, and 8 bases lay between the germline ends. This CDR3 is 14 amino acids long. The CDR3 spells CASSLDSMNTEAFF. CDR3 DNA sequence: TGTGCCAGCAGCTTAGACAGTATGAACACTGAAGCTTTCTTT. Based on the CDR3 plus reference TRBV5-4 and TRBJ1-1, the full variable domain is ETGVTQSPTHLIKTRGQQVTLRCSSQSGHNTVSWYQQALGQGPQFIFQYYREEENGRGNFPPRFSGLQFPNYSSELNVNALELDDSALYLCASSLDSMNTEAFFGQGTRLTVV.

The CDR3 is CASRGGTDTQYF. In DNA form, the CDR3 reads TGTGCCTCCCGGGGAGGGACAGATACGCAGTATTTT. The chain is built from TRBV24-1 and TRBJ2-3; 7 nucleotides line up with TRBD2. After removal of 12 bases from V and 3 bases from J, the junction contained 5 bases not matched to a gene. Looked up from germline, CDR1 is KGHDR and CDR2 is SFDVKD. This CDR3 comprises 12 residues.

In this sample, this clone turned up once. This chain links TRBV9 with TRBJ1-2; D is undetermined. The CDR3 covers 13 residues. Trimming took off 0 bases at V and 4 bases at J, with 7 bases between the two ends. Germline CDR1 reads SGDLS; CDR2 reads YYNGEE. The CDR3 DNA is TGTGCCAGCAGCGTAGGAGGGTTCTATGGCTACACCTTC. Amino acids: CASSVGGFYGYTF. Using reference TRBV9 and TRBJ1-2 for the parts outside the CDR3, the full variable domain is DSGVTQTPKHLITATGQRVTLRCSPRSGDLSVYWYQQSLDQGLQFLIQYYNGEERAKGNILERFSAQQFPDLHSELNLSSLELGDSALYFCASSVGGFYGYTFGSGTRLTVV.

This sequence joins TRBV6-5 and TRBJ2-1; 10 bases map to TRBD2. The V gene end was trimmed by 0 bases and the J gene end by 6 bases; junction bases not matched to a gene: 5. Germline V gene sequence: CDR1 MNHEY, CDR2 SVGAGI. The CDR3 covers 16 residues. CDR3 DNA: TGTGCCAGCAGTTACTCCCCAGCGGGAGGGCGCAATGAGCAGTTCTTC. Its protein is CASSYSPAGGRNEQFF.

The genes are TRBV2 and TRBJ1-6, with 10 bases lining up with TRBD1. The J segment lost 4 bases and the V segment lost 7 bases, leaving 7 bases of the junction unmatched. CDR1 SNHLY and CDR2 FYNNEI come from the germline V gene. This CDR3 has 16 amino acids. For the CDR3, the DNA is TGTGCCAGCAACGGGGGGGACAGGGGATATAATTCACCCCTCCACTTT. It encodes CASNGGDRGYNSPLHF.

The J gene is TRBJ2-1, the V gene TRBV5-6; 9 nucleotides line up with TRBD2. The J segment lost 7 bases and the V segment lost 1 base, leaving 6 bases of the junction unmatched. In germline, CDR1 is SGHDT, CDR2 YYEEEE. This CDR3 spans 15 amino acids. CDR3 in amino acids: CASSLRLAGRNEQFF. CDR3 in DNA: TGTGCCAGCAGCTTGAGGCTAGCGGGGCGGAATGAGCAGTTCTTC.

The rearrangement joins TRBV21-1 to TRBJ2-5; TRBD1 was called by the table and not checked on the DNA. TRBV21-1 is listed as a pseudogene. This CDR3 is 15 amino acids long. The CDR3 is CASSHQAPGPETQYF. DNA of the CDR3: TGTGCCAGCAGCCACCAGGCCCCAGGCCCAGAGACCCAGTACTTC.

Of note for this clone: Other DNA sequences from this sample encode an identical CDR3 as well. The rearrangement joins TRBV27 to TRBJ2-7, with TRBD2 matching over 12 bases. The CDR3 is 14 amino acids. Germline values: CDR1 MNHEY, CDR2 SMNVEV (reference sequence). After removal of 6 bases from V and 2 bases from J, the junction contained 2 bases not matched to a gene. The CDR3 region has the DNA TGTGCCAGCAGCAGGACTAGCGGGACCTACGAGCAGTACTTC. This gives the protein CASSRTSGTYEQYF.

The V call is TRBV7-2, the J call TRBJ1-2, with a tentative D call TRBD1 (5 bases). Per the germline V gene, CDR1 is SGHTA and CDR2 is FQGNSA. The CDR3 loop spans 16 amino acids. V lost 0 bases and J 4 bases, leaving 15 bases between the germline ends. The CDR3 here is CASSLATGIISYGYTF. DNA for the CDR3: TGTGCCAGCAGCTTAGCAACAGGAATCATCAGCTATGGCTACACCTTC.

The chain links TRBV3-1 (or the pseudogene TRBV3-2) to TRBJ1-2; TRBD1 matches 8 bases. CDR1 LGHDT and CDR2 YNNKEL come from the germline V gene (reference sequence). Unmatched junction bases numbered 9, after V lost 1 base and J lost 8 bases. The CDR3 consists of 15 residues. The DNA for the CDR3 is TGTGCCAGCAGCCAAGTGCGGCAGGGGGCGGGCGGCTACACCTTC. Its translation: CASSQVRQGAGGYTF.

The gene calls are TRBV7-2 and TRBJ1-6, with D tentatively TRBD1 (5 bases). The CDR3 sequence is 15 residues long. Germline CDR1 SGHTA, CDR2 FQGNSA. The ends were cut back, 5 bases at V and 7 bases at J, with 15 bases in the middle. In nucleotides, the CDR3 is TGTGCCAGCAGCCCAACCGGGACTCAAAATTCACCCCTCCACTTT. The encoded protein is CASSPTGTQNSPLHF.

The rearrangement links TRBV7-2 to TRBJ2-7, with TRBD1 as a possible D gene (5 bases). Looked up from germline, CDR1 is SGHTA and CDR2 is FQGNSA. This CDR3 region has 14 residues. V lost 1 base to trimming and J lost 3 bases, with 10 bases between them. The CDR3 sequence: CASSLGPGYYEQYF. DNA of the CDR3: TGTGCCAGCAGCTTAGGTCCAGGGTACTACGAGCAGTACTTC.

This clone was seen only once. The genes are TRBV29-1 and TRBJ2-3, with D maybe TRBD2 (6 bases). Trimming shortened V by 4 bases and J by 4 bases, and 9 bases separated the two germline ends. CDR3 length: 12 residues. Germline V gene lookup returns CDR1 SQVTM and CDR2 ANQGSEA. The CDR3 is CSVGGVSDTQYF. Here the CDR3 DNA reads TGCAGCGTTGGGGGGGTATCAGATACGCAGTATTTT.

The table lists this clone with a count of one. As DNA, the CDR3 is TGTGCCAGCAGCGATGCTACCGGGACAGGGAACACTGAAGCTTTCTTT. This sequence encodes CASSDATGTGNTEAFF. The chain carries TRBV5-4 and TRBJ1-1; 8 nucleotides agree with TRBD1. The CDR3 consists of 16 residues. CDR1 is SGHNT, CDR2 YYREEE, per germline (reference sequence). J gave up 1 base and V 4 bases, and 9 bases lay outside the gene matches.

CDR3 in amino acids: CASSHRRQGTDTQYF. The CDR3 DNA reads as TGTGCCAGCAGCCATAGGAGACAGGGAACAGATACGCAGTATTTT. V and J are TRBV3-1 (or the pseudogene TRBV3-2) and TRBJ2-3; TRBD1 matches 7 bases. V lost 3 bases, J lost 3 bases, and 6 bases stayed unmatched. The CDR3 is 15 residues long. Germline V lookup: CDR1 LGHDT, CDR2 YNNKEL (reference sequence).

This clone showed up just a few times. CDR3 sequence reads: CASSLRENTEAFF. The DNA for the CDR3 is TGTGCCAGCAGTCTCAGGGAGAACACTGAAGCTTTCTTT. The J gene is TRBJ1-1, the V gene TRBV12-3 or TRBV12-4; the D gene is possibly TRBD1 (5 bases). V was clipped by 5 bases and J by 1 base, with 8 bases between them. The CDR3 has 13 residues.

This chain uses TRBV28 with TRBJ1-1, with TRBD1 matching 9 bases. The CDR3 totals 14 residues. The junction had 5 bases not matched to a gene; V was cut back by 8 bases and J by 1 base. Germline assignment: CDR1 MDHEN and CDR2 SYDVKM. In DNA form, the CDR3 reads TGTGCCAGCTGGACAGGGGCCGCGAACACTGAAGCTTTCTTT. Its translation is CASWTGAANTEAFF.

This chain connects TRBV4-2 to TRBJ1-3, with no clear D. Per the germline V gene, CDR1 is LGHNA and CDR2 is YNFKEQ. V was shortened by 0 bases and J by 2 bases, with 11 bases between the two germline ends. The CDR3 has 16 residues. In DNA form, the CDR3 reads TGTGCCAGCAGCCAAGATCACCCCCCGGCTGGAAACACCATATATTTT. Its protein product is CASSQDHPPAGNTIYF.

The chain is built from TRBV27 and TRBJ1-1, with 8 bases that match TRBD1. Per the germline V gene, CDR1 is MNHEY and CDR2 is SMNVEV (reference sequence). The CDR3 contains 15 residues. The V gene end was trimmed by 6 bases and the J gene end by 1 base; junction bases not matched to a gene: 7. The chain's CDR3 is CASRSPGGPNTEAFF. CDR3 sequence (DNA): TGTGCCAGCAGATCCCCAGGGGGCCCGAACACTGAAGCTTTCTTT.

This chain uses TRBV6-6 with TRBJ2-3, with 11 bases aligning to TRBD2. V lost 5 bases to trimming and J lost 8 bases; unmatched junction nucleotides: 21. The CDR3 runs to 19 residues. Germline values: CDR1 MNHNY, CDR2 SVGAGI (reference sequence). The CDR3 sequence is CASSPRGGTSGPSPGTQYF. The CDR3 DNA follows: TGTGCCAGCAGTCCGAGAGGCGGGACTAGCGGCCCCAGTCCGGGTACGCAGTATTTT.

The rearrangement links TRBV5-1 to TRBJ1-4, with 7 positions matching TRBD1. V shed 4 bases, J shed 4 bases, and the junction held 7 bases outside the gene matches. Germline V lookup: CDR1 SGHRS, CDR2 YFSETQ. The CDR3 covers 15 residues. The chain's CDR3 is CASSPGQTHNEKLFF. CDR3 coding DNA: TGCGCCAGCAGCCCGGGACAGACTCATAATGAAAAACTGTTTTTT.